This record looks at one T cell receptor beta chain sequence and its context. The J segment lost 2 bases and the V segment lost 1 base, leaving 5 bases of the junction unmatched. Germline V CDR1 and CDR2: LGHNA, YNFKEQ. The CDR3 covers 16 residues. The record originates from a study of blood T cell repertoires in COVID-19. Study-wide background: Researchers got acute and convalescent COVID-19 samples from the United States, Italy and Spain. From T cells, B-cell-depleted T cells, or PBMCs came the material, which was cDNA or gDNA.

Recovered status applied to Cohort 3 donors who had two consecutive negative PCRs. It also applied to those with clearance or with symptom resolution. Assay used: immunoSEQ multiplex PCR; TCRdb lists only in-frame clones, some missing. The data hold 250,000 to 300,000 clones, with roughly 84% observed a single time. The clonotype comes from a man aged 50 to 59 who had recovered from COVID-19. The chain couples TRBV4-2 to TRBJ2-3; 8 bases map to TRBD2. Sequenced input: PBMCs or T cells enriched from blood (not recorded which). CDR3 region: CASSQAGGAVTDTQYF. Here the CDR3 DNA reads TGTGCCAGCAGCCAAGCGGGAGGGGCAGTCACAGATACGCAGTATTTT.